This TCR beta chain was documented in a study of tumor and adjacent non-tumor tissue in lung cancer. Study-wide background: Samples averaged approximately 3.9 million productive TCRbeta reads each. Study-wide findings and caveats: Tumor repertoires had a smaller top 100 clone share than normal lung.

A modified ARM-PCR protocol with three rounds of nested PCR amplified TCRbeta. A single record per CDR3 protein comes from TCRdb applying MiXCR to the multiplex PCR reads. The repertoire holds roughly 93,000 distinct CDR3 sequences, with about 70% as singletons. The template was RNA from unsorted bulk tissue. Comments on this clonotype: Its specificity is not known. An end of the junction does not agree with germline; a read error may underlie this.

Germline loops: CDR1 SGHTA, CDR2 FQGTGA. There are 16 residues in the CDR3. The clonotype originates from a man aged 55 to 70 with non-small cell lung cancer. The source material was lung tumor tissue. V gene TRBV7-3 combines with J gene TRBJ1-6, with 7 bases aligning to TRBD1. CDR3 bases: TGTGCCAGCAACTTAAGCCCGACAGGGAGTAATTCACCCCTCCACTTT. Protein: CASNLSPTGSNSPLHF.